The 22 T cell receptor beta chains given below trace back to one sample, sequenced in a study of CD8 T cells in ankylosing spondylitis. Study-level findings and limits: Apparently characteristic of ankylosing spondylitis blood was a TCR beta motif (about 8 highly homologous variants).

Their antigens are not known. TCRdb analysed the 5' RACE reads with MiXCR anew, one entry per CDR3 protein. The repertoire holds approximately 520,000 distinct CDR3 sequences, about 5.4% seen once, with approximately 3.5% in the top ten. The sequenced sample consisted of blood, either unsorted or a sorted T cell fraction (not recorded which). The source is a male donor with ankylosing spondylitis.

This clonotype appeared many times. This chain uses TRBV28 with TRBJ2-3; maybe TRBD2 (7 bases). The germline V gene encodes CDR1 MDHEN and CDR2 SYDVKM. With 4 bases removed from V and 1 base from J, the gap between germline ends came to 12 bases. CDR3 length: 15 residues. The CDR3 DNA reads TGTGCCAGCAGTTCCGGAGGGGGGGGCACAGATACGCAGTATTTT. Protein sequence: CASSSGGGGTDTQYF.

This clonotype was counted a few times. The chain is built from TRBV18 and TRBJ2-5; TRBD2 matches at 11 bases. This CDR3 is built from 17 residues. The ends lost 3 bases at V and 3 bases at J; junction bases unmatched: 9. Germline CDR1 KGHSH, CDR2 LQKENI. DNA for the CDR3: TGTGCCAGCTCACCTCGGCCTAGCGGGGGGCCGGAAGAGACCCAGTACTTC. As protein: CASSPRPSGGPEETQYF.

The rearrangement uses TRBV7-2 and TRBJ2-1, with TRBD2 as a possible D gene (6 bases). V lost 5 bases and J 6 bases, leaving 14 bases between the germline ends. Germline V gene sequence: CDR1 SGHTA, CDR2 FQGNSA. The length of the CDR3 is 14 residues. The CDR3 is CASSGARAGNEQFF. The CDR3 DNA is TGTGCCAGCAGCGGAGCTCGAGCGGGCAATGAGCAGTTCTTC.

This clonotype showed up many times. The V and J genes are TRBV20-1 and TRBJ2-5; TRBD2 aligns across 11 bases. V lost 5 bases to trimming and J lost 13 bases; unmatched junction nucleotides: 12. The CDR3 spans 13 residues. Germline CDR1 is DFQATT and CDR2 is SNEGSKA (reference sequence). The CDR3 protein is CSALGLLAGDGYF. DNA for the CDR3: TGCAGTGCTCTGGGACTACTAGCGGGAGATGGGTACTTC.

This clonotype has ten or more counts. This chain joins TRBV6-5 and TRBJ1-2, with D maybe TRBD1 (5 bases). Per germline, CDR1 MNHEY and CDR2 SVGAGI. Trimming stripped 4 bases from V and 8 bases from J, with 14 bases between. This CDR3 has 13 amino acids. The CDR3 region has the DNA TGTGCCAGCAGTTTGGGACGGCCGGGCGGCTACACCTTC. Amino acid sequence: CASSLGRPGGYTF.

This clonotype was seen ten or more times. In DNA, the CDR3 is TGCGCCAGCAGCCGTACACGAGAGCCCCAGCATTTT. Its translation is CASSRTREPQHF. The chain links TRBV5-1 to TRBJ1-5; D unclear. Germline V lookup: CDR1 SGHRS, CDR2 YFSETQ. This CDR3 spans 12 amino acids. The V and J ends lost 4 bases and 8 bases respectively, with 10 bases between them.

This clonotype was detected only a few times. This chain connects TRBV4-2 to TRBJ2-1; no clear D gene. CDR3 length equals 16 residues. The germline V gene has CDR1 LGHNA and CDR2 YNFKEQ. Trimming stripped 3 bases from V and 0 bases from J, with 12 bases between. CDR3 in DNA: TGTGCCAGCAGCCAGGGCCCCGCGAGCTCCTACAATGAGCAGTTCTTC. Amino acids: CASSQGPASSYNEQFF.

This clonotype has ten or more counts. The V and J genes are TRBV4-2 and TRBJ1-4, with 8 bases lining up with TRBD1. The length of the CDR3 is 17 residues. Trimming cost V 3 bases and J 7 bases; bases outside gene matches: 13. Germline lookup yields CDR1 LGHNA and CDR2 YNFKEQ. The CDR3 bases are TGTGCCAGCAGCCATGGGCAGGGGGCCTCCTGGGGTGAAAAACTGTTTTTT. Its protein product is CASSHGQGASWGEKLFF.

This clonotype was seen repeatedly, ten times or more. The chain joins TRBV20-1 to TRBJ1-1, with unresolved D. The CDR3 runs to 13 residues. Germline V gene sequence: CDR1 DFQATT, CDR2 SNEGSKA (reference sequence). V was trimmed by 4 bases and J by 1 base, leaving 10 bases between them. CDR3 protein: CSAMAFPNTEAFF. The CDR3 region has the DNA TGCAGTGCTATGGCGTTCCCGAACACTGAAGCTTTCTTT.

This clonotype was recorded many times. This chain uses TRBV28 with TRBJ2-7; D may be TRBD2 (7 bases). V was shortened by 10 bases and J by 4 bases, with 17 bases between the two germline ends. The CDR3 covers 13 residues. Germline V lookup: CDR1 MDHEN, CDR2 SYDVKM. CDR3 DNA: TGTGCCACCGAAGGAGGGGGGGGTTACGAGCAGTACTTC. This codes for CATEGGGGYEQYF.

This clonotype was recorded a few times. The chain employs TRBV7-3 and TRBJ2-6; D call uncertain. Trimming took off 5 bases at V and 2 bases at J, with 19 bases between the two ends. The CDR3 contains 18 residues. Germline CDR1 SGHTA, CDR2 FQGTGA. CDR3 region: CASSALGRTLTGANVLTF. The CDR3 DNA sequence: TGTGCCAGCAGCGCGCTCGGACGGACCCTCACTGGGGCCAACGTCCTGACTTTC. The complete variable domain, with remaining parts taken from reference TRBV7-3 and TRBJ2-6, reads GAGVSQTPSNKVTEKGKYVELRCDPISGHTALYWYRQSLGQGPEFLIYFQGTGAADDSGLPNDRFFAVRPEGSVSTLKIQRTERGDSAVYLCASSALGRTLTGANVLTFGAGSRLTVL.

This clonotype has at least ten counts. This chain joins TRBV6-1 and TRBJ2-1, with D unresolved. V lost 5 bases to trimming and J lost 4 bases, with 9 bases between them. In germline, CDR1 is MNHNS, CDR2 SASEGT. The CDR3 totals 13 residues. The CDR3 is CASSQSGYNEQFF. CDR3 in DNA: TGTGCCAGCAGTCAATCAGGTTACAATGAGCAGTTCTTC.

This clonotype was recorded a few times. The V and J genes are TRBV12-3 or TRBV12-4 and TRBJ2-3, with 7 bases identical to TRBD2. This CDR3 has 14 residues. J lost 5 bases, V lost 3 bases, and 5 bases had no gene match. The CDR3 loop reads CASSFVGGVDTQYF. CDR3 DNA: TGTGCCAGCAGTTTTGTGGGAGGGGTAGATACGCAGTATTTT.

With regard to this clonotype: This may be a read error: a much more frequent sequence differs by one nucleotide. This rearrangement joins TRBV18 to TRBJ2-1; 7 bases map to TRBD2. The V gene's germline CDR1 is KGHSH and CDR2 LQKENI. The CDR3 spans 15 residues. CDR3 loop: CAGSRLADTYNEQFF. The CDR3 DNA reads TGTGCCGGCTCACGCCTAGCGGATACCTACAATGAGCAGTTCTTC.

This clonotype was observed many times. The rearrangement joins TRBV5-1 to TRBJ2-3; D uncertain. V gave up 4 bases and J gave up 8 bases, with 11 bases separating them. The CDR3 has 12 amino acids. Germline CDR1 is SGHRS and CDR2 is YFSETQ. CDR3 in amino acids: CASSPNFGTQYF. The DNA for the CDR3 is TGCGCCAGCAGCCCTAACTTCGGTACGCAGTATTTT.

This clonotype was picked up many times. The V and J genes are TRBV6-1 and TRBJ2-7; D is possibly TRBD1 or TRBD2 (6 bases each). V lost 7 bases, J lost 3 bases, and 25 bases lay in between. Germline CDR1 reads MNHNS; CDR2 reads SASEGT. The CDR3 is made up of 17 amino acids. The CDR3 DNA reads as TGTGCCAGCACCTCATTACAGGGAGGCAAACGCCACTACGAGCAGTACTTC. Its protein is CASTSLQGGKRHYEQYF.

Comments on this clonotype: This may come from a read error, since a much larger clone is one base off. The chain employs TRBV5-6 and TRBJ2-2; D is undetermined. CDR3 length: 13 residues. CDR1 is SGHDT and CDR2 is YYEEEE in the germline V gene. The DNA of the CDR3 is TGTGCCAGGAGCTTTGGGAACACCGGGGAGCTGTTTTTT. Amino acids: CARSFGNTGELFF.

This clonotype came up a few times. This sequence joins TRBV27 and TRBJ1-5, with D possibly TRBD1 on 6 matching bases. CDR1 is MNHEY and CDR2 is SMNVEV in the germline V gene (reference sequence). V was cut by 5 bases and J by 7 bases, with 18 bases left in between. The CDR3 totals 15 residues. CDR3 region: CASSPSNRDWQPQHF. CDR3 coding DNA: TGTGCCAGCAGTCCGTCAAACAGGGATTGGCAGCCCCAGCATTTT.

In this sample, this clonotype turned up many times. The chain uses TRBV5-1 and TRBJ1-2, with D possibly being TRBD1 (6 bases). Germline assignment: CDR1 SGHRS and CDR2 YFSETQ. CDR3 size: 20 residues. V was trimmed by 1 base and J by 5 bases, leaving 30 bases between them. The CDR3 sequence is CASSLKEHTGYGESPYGYTF. CDR3 sequence (DNA): TGCGCCAGCAGCTTGAAAGAACACACAGGGTACGGCGAGAGCCCATATGGCTACACCTTC.

This clonotype was detected ten times or more. The chain joins TRBV28 to TRBJ1-6; D call uncertain. Germline V gene sequence: CDR1 MDHEN, CDR2 SYDVKM. This CDR3 has 15 amino acids. Trimming pared 5 bases from V and 5 bases from J, leaving 13 bases between. CDR3 sequence reads: CASSLNYINNSPLHF. The DNA for the CDR3 is TGTGCCAGCAGTCTTAACTATATCAATAATTCACCCCTCCACTTT.

This clonotype was counted many times. The chain recombines TRBV28 with TRBJ1-4; 7 nucleotides align to TRBD1. The V and J ends lost 6 bases and 8 bases, in that order; junction bases with no gene match: 21. The CDR3 extends over 18 amino acids. Germline lookup yields CDR1 MDHEN and CDR2 SYDVKM. This CDR3 is CASRAPGTVRQPEEKLFF. CDR3 sequence (DNA): TGTGCCAGCAGAGCCCCCGGGACAGTCCGACAACCGGAGGAAAAACTGTTTTTT. Combining the CDR3 with reference TRBV28 and TRBJ1-4 gives the whole variable domain DVKVTQSSRYLVKRTGEKVFLECVQDMDHENMFWYRQDPGLGLRLIYFSYDVKMKEKGDIPEGYSVSREKKERFSLILESASTNQTSMYLCASRAPGTVRQPEEKLFFGSGTQLSVL.

The table lists this clonotype with a count of one. This sequence joins TRBV18 and TRBJ2-5, with 7 positions matching TRBD1. The CDR3 runs to 17 residues. V shed 2 bases, J shed 2 bases, and the junction held 11 bases outside the gene matches. CDR1 KGHSH and CDR2 LQKENI come from the germline V gene. This CDR3 is CASSPLPGTATQETQYF. In nucleotides, the CDR3 is TGTGCCAGCTCACCATTACCCGGGACAGCTACTCAAGAGACCCAGTACTTC.